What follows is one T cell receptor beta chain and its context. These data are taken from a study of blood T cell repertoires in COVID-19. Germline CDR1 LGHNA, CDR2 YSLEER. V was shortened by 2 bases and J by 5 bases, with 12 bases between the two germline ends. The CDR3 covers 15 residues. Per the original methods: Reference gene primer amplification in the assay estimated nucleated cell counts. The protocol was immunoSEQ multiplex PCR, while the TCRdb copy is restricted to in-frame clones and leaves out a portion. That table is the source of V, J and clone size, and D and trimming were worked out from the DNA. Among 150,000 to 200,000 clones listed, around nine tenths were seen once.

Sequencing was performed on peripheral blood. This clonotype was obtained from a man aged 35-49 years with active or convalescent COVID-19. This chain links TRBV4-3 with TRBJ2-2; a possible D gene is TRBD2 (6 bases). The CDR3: CASSQRLASTGELFF. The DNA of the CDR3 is TGCGCCAGCAGCCAAAGGCTAGCGTCAACCGGGGAGCTGTTTTTT.